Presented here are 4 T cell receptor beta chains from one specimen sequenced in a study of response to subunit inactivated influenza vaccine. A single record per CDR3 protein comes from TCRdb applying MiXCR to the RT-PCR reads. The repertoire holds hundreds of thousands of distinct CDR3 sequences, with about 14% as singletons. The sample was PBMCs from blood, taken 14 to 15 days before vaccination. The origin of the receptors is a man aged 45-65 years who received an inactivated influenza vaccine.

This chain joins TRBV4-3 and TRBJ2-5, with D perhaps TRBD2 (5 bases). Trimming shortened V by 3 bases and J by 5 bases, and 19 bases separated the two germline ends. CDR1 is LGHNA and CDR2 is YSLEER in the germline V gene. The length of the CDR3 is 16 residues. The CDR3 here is CASSQSWPEVRETQYF. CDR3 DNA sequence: TGCGCCAGCAGCCAGTCCTGGCCGGAGGTACGGGAGACCCAGTACTTC.

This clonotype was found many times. CDR3 region: CAISESRERSPLHF. The DNA of the CDR3 is TGTGCCATCAGTGAGTCGAGAGAAAGGTCACCCCTCCACTTT. The chain is built from TRBV10-3 and TRBJ1-6, with D hard to call. The CDR3 runs 14 residues. Germline CDR1 reads ENHRY; CDR2 reads SYGVKD. V was cut by 0 bases and J by 10 bases, with 10 bases left in between.

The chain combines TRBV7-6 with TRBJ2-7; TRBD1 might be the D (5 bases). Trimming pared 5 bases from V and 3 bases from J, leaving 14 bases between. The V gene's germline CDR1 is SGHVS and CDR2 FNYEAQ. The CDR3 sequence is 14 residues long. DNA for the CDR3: TGTGCCAGCAGCGCCGGGTGGGGCAGCTACGAGCAGTACTTC. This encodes CASSAGWGSYEQYF.

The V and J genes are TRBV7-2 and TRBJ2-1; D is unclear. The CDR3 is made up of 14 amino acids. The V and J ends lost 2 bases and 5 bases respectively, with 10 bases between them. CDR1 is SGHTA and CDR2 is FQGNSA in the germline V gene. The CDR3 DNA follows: TGTGCCAGCAGCTTATTTGGCCTGGACAATGAGCAGTTCTTC. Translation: CASSLFGLDNEQFF.